The TCR beta chain under discussion was sequenced for a study of beta chain features in type 1 diabetes (dated 2018 in TCRdb). For the study in its entirety: Patients and healthy donors did not differ in mean age, gender distribution, total cell number or subset yield. A total of around 100 million sorted cells were examined across all samples, and RNA yield correlated strongly with the number of cells per subset. Naive and central memory subsets were obtained from all 30 or so donors, but regulatory and stem cell-like memory subsets were isolated from only 8 patients and roughly eight healthy donors. The study compared the TCRB repertoires of sorted circulating CD4+ T cell subsets in recently diagnosed type 1 diabetes patients with those in matched healthy donors. Study-level results and caveats: Because cDNA was sequenced instead of genomic DNA, highly expressing activated cells could be over-represented, though the groups showed no difference in activation or CD3 levels. Fewer insertions and more nucleotide deletions at VDJ recombination sites were observed in patients with type 1 diabetes, implying thymic rearrangement abnormalities. In all four CD4+ subsets, TCRB CDR3 length was moderately but significantly shorter in type 1 diabetes patients. Only small numbers of individuals were included in the HLA sub-analyses, which left unresolved whether HLA type had any influence on TCRB rearrangement. PCR might favor shorter templates, but patient and control samples were amplified and corrected together, so any skew would affect both groups equally. Naive, central memory and regulatory TCRB repertoires appeared to be more similar among patients than among healthy donors.

As concerns this clone: Its antigen is not yet known. Base quality data are lacking; no much larger clone is found one base away.

All of the isolated RNA was reverse transcribed with the High Capacity cDNA Reverse Transcription Kit, so expressed TCRB transcripts were sequenced. Deep immunoSEQ sequencing was performed on naive, central memory and regulatory T cell samples, with an average of roughly 3.3 million total reads per sample. After sorted cells were lysed in RLT buffer, RNA was extracted with DNase-treated RNeasy Micro or Mini kits, with the choice depending on cell number. Each cell subset was processed separately to prevent cross-contamination, with patient and healthy donor samples processed together. The immunoSEQ multiplex PCR was used to amplify TCRB sequences from cDNA, yielding 87-bp fragments that span the CDR3 region. Sequencing of the amplicons was done on the Illumina HiSeq platform. The original pipeline was this. PCR bias was corrected computationally using synthetic template baselines, and reads within Hamming distance 2 were collapsed, with unmergeable singletons discarded. Reads were aligned against IMGT to assign V, D and J genes, CDR3 length and insertions or deletions at six rearrangement sites. Clonotype counts were normalized to sorted cell number within each subset before computing true diversity and Gini coefficients with the tcR R package. The overlap coefficient, calculated on TCRB nucleotide sequences, was used to measure repertoire sharing. Out-of-frame TCRB sequences from naive cells were analyzed as a proxy for the pre-selection repertoire. TCRdb retrieved this table from immuneACCESS and kept in-frame rearrangements only. Not all clones are present; in checked studies, unresolved V genes account for under half, and no reason is known for the remainder. D and trimming were read from the DNA, whereas the V and J calls and clone size are those reported in that table. The sample profile shows about 410,000 clones; around 13% of them were found once. Roughly 0.035% of the sample is taken by the ten largest.

From each donor, a single peripheral blood sample of about 100 mL on average was drawn into heparinised tubes. A BD FACSAria II and a panel including CD45RO, CCR7, CD25, CD127, CD95 and CD27 were used to sort naive, central memory, regulatory and stem cell-like memory CD4+ T cells. A purity above 95% was achieved for all sorted populations. Right away, PBMCs were isolated by Lymphoprep density gradient centrifugation and were stained directly, with no culture step. To minimize batch effects, samples were stained and sorted in pairs, one healthy donor with one patient per experiment. Sequences LGHNA (CDR1) and YSLEER (CDR2) are obtained from the germline V gene. The CDR3 runs 15 amino acids, cysteine and phenylalanine included. Only the CDR3 portion is preserved as DNA: 45 bases, with reading frame beginning at the first base. Relative to germline, V is missing 3 bases and J is missing 3 bases, with 5 bases of the junction outside any gene match.

The receptor's source is a man younger than 40 in good health. Recombination joined TRBV4-3 with TRBJ2-1; 7 junctional bases match TRBD2. The sequenced sample consisted of naive CD4+ T cells from blood. The cell subset or site label, as the study defines it: true naive CD4+ T cells. The CDR3 here reads CASSHLAEIYNEQFF. The base sequence is TGCGCCAGCAGCCACCTAGCGGAAATCTACAATGAGCAGTTCTTC.